These T cell receptor beta chains were read from a single sample in a study of response to subunit inactivated influenza vaccine. TCRdb fed the RT-PCR reads into MiXCR, producing one record per CDR3 protein. The sample shows about 700,000 distinct CDR3 sequences, about 14% of them seen only once. This material consisted of PBMCs from blood, taken 14 to 15 days before vaccination. These receptors came from a middle-aged man who received an inactivated influenza vaccine. CDR3s include the opening cysteine and the closing phenylalanine or tryptophan. The D gene is left open where the match is weak. Size tells how often a clone was seen (once, few, many) or the class of an expanded clone, and some rows leave it out.

j_gene: TRBJ2-1; abundance: few; d_gene: -; v_gene: TRBV30; CDR3aa: CAAAGNSYNEQFF; CDR3nt: TGTGCCGCCGCAGGGAATTCCTACAATGAGCAGTTCTTC
j_gene: TRBJ1-2; abundance: -; d_gene: -; v_gene: TRBV6-2/TRBV6-3; CDR3aa: CASRVTGRFYGYTF; CDR3nt: TGTGCCAGCAGGGTGACAGGAAGATTCTATGGCTACACCTTC
j_gene: TRBJ2-1; abundance: few; d_gene: TRBD1; v_gene: TRBV3-1; CDR3aa: CASSPWQGAYNEQFF; CDR3nt: TGTGCCAGCAGCCCTTGGCAGGGGGCCTACAATGAGCAGTTCTTC
j_gene: TRBJ2-7; abundance: few; d_gene: TRBD2; v_gene: TRBV20-1; CDR3aa: CSATVSGRFGEQYF; CDR3nt: TGCAGTGCTACCGTCAGCGGGAGGTTTGGGGAGCAGTACTTC
j_gene: TRBJ2-1; abundance: few; d_gene: TRBD1; v_gene: TRBV15; CDR3aa: CATGQGISNEQFF; CDR3nt: TGTGCCACCGGACAGGGGATCTCCAATGAGCAGTTCTTC
j_gene: TRBJ2-1; abundance: once; d_gene: TRBD1; v_gene: TRBV15; CDR3aa: CATSQEDREVDNEQFF; CDR3nt: TGTGCCACCAGCCAAGAGGACAGGGAGGTTGACAATGAGCAGTTCTTC
j_gene: TRBJ2-3; abundance: few; d_gene: -; v_gene: TRBV15; CDR3aa: CATSSRSPAVGQYF; CDR3nt: TGTGCCACCAGCTCGAGGAGCCCGGCCGTTGGGCAGTATTTT
j_gene: TRBJ2-3; abundance: -; d_gene: -; v_gene: TRBV4-3; CDR3aa: CASSQTEAGTDTQYF; CDR3nt: TGCGCCAGCAGCCAAACAGAAGCGGGCACAGATACGCAGTATTTT
j_gene: TRBJ2-7; abundance: few; d_gene: TRBD1; v_gene: TRBV20-1; CDR3aa: CSARDPVGEARDRAYEQYF; CDR3nt: TGCAGTGCTAGAGATCCAGTGGGGGAGGCCCGGGACAGGGCTTACGAGCAGTACTTC
j_gene: TRBJ2-7; abundance: -; d_gene: -; v_gene: TRBV15; CDR3aa: CATSTTVGLPYEQYF; CDR3nt: TGTGCCACCAGCACCACGGTAGGCCTTCCCTACGAGCAGTACTTC
j_gene: TRBJ2-2; abundance: many; d_gene: -; v_gene: TRBV12-3/TRBV12-4; CDR3aa: CASSETRIELFF; CDR3nt: TGTGCCAGCAGTGAAACACGGATAGAGCTGTTTTTT
j_gene: TRBJ2-3; abundance: few; d_gene: -; v_gene: TRBV5-1; CDR3aa: CASSSGAYTDTQYF; CDR3nt: TGCGCCAGCAGCTCGGGCGCCTACACAGATACGCAGTATTTT
j_gene: TRBJ2-5; abundance: -; d_gene: -; v_gene: TRBV7-2; CDR3aa: CASSYTGSRAETQYF; CDR3nt: TGTGCCAGCAGTTATACAGGGTCTAGGGCGGAGACCCAGTACTTC
j_gene: TRBJ1-2; abundance: -; d_gene: TRBD1; v_gene: TRBV3-1; CDR3aa: CASSQVFPGQGYTF; CDR3nt: TGTGCCAGCAGCCAAGTTTTCCCGGGACAGGGTTACACCTTC
j_gene: TRBJ2-2; abundance: few; d_gene: -; v_gene: TRBV27; CDR3aa: CASSFRGEPGTGELFF; CDR3nt: TGTGCCAGCAGTTTCAGGGGGGAACCAGGGACCGGGGAGCTGTTTTTT
j_gene: TRBJ2-7; abundance: -; d_gene: -; v_gene: TRBV5-1; CDR3aa: CASSLGQEWGRYEQHF; CDR3nt: TGCGCCAGCAGCTTGGGCCAAGAATGGGGGCGTTACGAGCAGCACTTC
j_gene: TRBJ2-1; abundance: -; d_gene: TRBD1; v_gene: TRBV2; CDR3aa: CATPGTGTNNEQFF; CDR3nt: TGTGCCACCCCCGGGACAGGGACCAACAATGAGCAGTTCTTC
j_gene: TRBJ2-2; abundance: -; d_gene: TRBD2; v_gene: TRBV6-1; CDR3aa: CASRSGSMGGTGELFF; CDR3nt: TGTGCCAGCAGGAGCGGGAGTATGGGAGGCACCGGGGAGCTGTTTTTT
j_gene: TRBJ1-5; abundance: -; d_gene: -; v_gene: TRBV7-9; CDR3aa: CASSLALVDGPQHF; CDR3nt: TGTGCCAGCAGCTTGGCCCTGGTTGATGGCCCCCAGCATTTT
j_gene: TRBJ2-3; abundance: many; d_gene: -; v_gene: TRBV20-1; CDR3aa: CSATGIGDTQYF; CDR3nt: TGCAGTGCTACTGGAATAGGAGATACGCAGTATTTT
j_gene: TRBJ2-2; abundance: few; d_gene: -; v_gene: TRBV5-5; CDR3aa: CASSLVERVVPGELFF; CDR3nt: TGTGCCAGCAGCTTGGTTGAGAGGGTCGTTCCGGGGGAGCTGTTTTTT
j_gene: TRBJ2-5; abundance: few; d_gene: TRBD2; v_gene: TRBV5-6; CDR3aa: CASSNVAGGGKETQYF; CDR3nt: TGTGCCAGCAGCAACGTAGCGGGAGGGGGGAAGGAGACCCAGTACTTC
j_gene: TRBJ2-7; abundance: -; d_gene: TRBD2; v_gene: TRBV9; CDR3aa: CASSPRGSSGTYEQYF; CDR3nt: TGTGCCAGCAGCCCCCGGGGATCTAGCGGGACCTACGAGCAGTACTTC
j_gene: TRBJ2-7; abundance: many; d_gene: TRBD1; v_gene: TRBV12-3/TRBV12-4; CDR3aa: CASSPRTGPYEQYF; CDR3nt: TGTGCCAGCAGCCCCCGGACAGGGCCGTACGAGCAGTACTTC
j_gene: TRBJ2-7; abundance: -; d_gene: TRBD2; v_gene: TRBV20-1; CDR3aa: CSARGSGVEPYEQYF; CDR3nt: TGCAGTGCTAGAGGTAGCGGGGTCGAACCCTACGAGCAGTACTTC
j_gene: TRBJ2-3; abundance: many; d_gene: TRBD2; v_gene: TRBV12-3/TRBV12-4; CDR3aa: CASRRTSGDTDTQYF; CDR3nt: TGTGCCAGCAGACGGACTAGCGGGGACACAGATACGCAGTATTTT
j_gene: TRBJ2-1; abundance: -; d_gene: TRBD2; v_gene: TRBV20-1; CDR3aa: CSARDLRGGAGNEQFF; CDR3nt: TGCAGTGCTAGAGATCTTCGCGGGGGGGCAGGGAATGAGCAGTTCTTC
j_gene: TRBJ2-7; abundance: -; d_gene: TRBD2; v_gene: TRBV11-2; CDR3aa: CASSFAREGQGEQYF; CDR3nt: TGTGCCAGCAGCTTCGCGCGGGAGGGCCAGGGCGAGCAGTACTTC
j_gene: TRBJ2-3; abundance: few; d_gene: TRBD1; v_gene: TRBV27; CDR3aa: CASSSNTQGALTDTQYF; CDR3nt: TGTGCCAGCAGTTCTAACACTCAGGGGGCCCTCACAGATACGCAGTATTTT
j_gene: TRBJ2-7; abundance: -; d_gene: -; v_gene: TRBV6-2/TRBV6-3; CDR3aa: CASNTGRSYYEQYF; CDR3nt: TGTGCCAGCAACACAGGGCGGTCCTACTACGAGCAGTACTTC
j_gene: TRBJ2-7; abundance: -; d_gene: -; v_gene: TRBV7-9; CDR3aa: CARGRRDVYEQYF; CDR3nt: TGTGCCAGAGGGCGGAGGGACGTCTACGAGCAGTACTTC
j_gene: TRBJ2-3; abundance: few; d_gene: TRBD2; v_gene: TRBV20-1; CDR3aa: CSARDGGSGRTDTQYF; CDR3nt: TGCAGTGCTAGAGATGGGGGGAGCGGGAGAACAGATACGCAGTATTTT
j_gene: TRBJ2-3; abundance: once; d_gene: -; v_gene: TRBV24-1; CDR3aa: CATSDIFIGGDTQYF; CDR3nt: TGTGCCACCAGTGATATTTTCATAGGCGGAGATACGCAGTATTTT
j_gene: TRBJ1-2; abundance: -; d_gene: -; v_gene: TRBV6-5; CDR3aa: CASSYSEGDYGYTF; CDR3nt: TGTGCCAGCAGTTACTCGGAGGGAGACTATGGCTACACCTTC
j_gene: TRBJ2-5; abundance: -; d_gene: -; v_gene: TRBV2; CDR3aa: CASSISGPGETQYF; CDR3nt: TGTGCCAGCAGTATCAGCGGACCTGGCGAGACCCAGTACTTC
j_gene: TRBJ1-6; abundance: once; d_gene: -; v_gene: TRBV6-5; CDR3aa: CASSYTDRSFNSPLHF; CDR3nt: TGTGCCAGCAGTTACACAGACAGGTCCTTTAATTCACCCCTCCACTTT
j_gene: TRBJ2-1; abundance: -; d_gene: TRBD2; v_gene: TRBV7-2; CDR3aa: CASSLALGLGLHNEQFF; CDR3nt: TGTGCCAGCAGCTTAGCGCTCGGACTAGGGCTTCACAATGAGCAGTTCTTC
j_gene: TRBJ2-4; abundance: few; d_gene: -; v_gene: TRBV20-1; CDR3aa: CSARHGTKNIQYF; CDR3nt: TGCAGTGCTAGACACGGGACCAAAAACATTCAGTACTTC
j_gene: TRBJ2-1; abundance: few; d_gene: TRBD2; v_gene: TRBV12-3/TRBV12-4; CDR3aa: CASSLVGLAGGGQFF; CDR3nt: TGTGCCAGCAGTTTAGTTGGACTAGCTGGCGGCGGGCAGTTCTTC
j_gene: TRBJ2-2; abundance: -; d_gene: -; v_gene: TRBV20-1; CDR3aa: CSAIGLTTGELFF; CDR3nt: TGCAGTGCTATCGGCCTGACGACCGGGGAGCTGTTTTTT
j_gene: TRBJ2-3; abundance: many; d_gene: TRBD1; v_gene: TRBV12-3/TRBV12-4; CDR3aa: CASSSGQGDTDTQYF; CDR3nt: TGTGCCAGCAGTTCCGGACAGGGAGACACAGATACGCAGTATTTT
j_gene: TRBJ1-3; abundance: -; d_gene: -; v_gene: TRBV5-1; CDR3aa: CASSLGSIPGNTIYF; CDR3nt: TGCGCCAGCAGCTTGGGGAGTATACCTGGAAACACCATATATTTT
j_gene: TRBJ2-2; abundance: -; d_gene: TRBD1; v_gene: TRBV4-2; CDR3aa: CASSLGTGGPGELFF; CDR3nt: TGTGCCAGCAGCCTGGGGACAGGGGGGCCCGGGGAGCTGTTTTTT
j_gene: TRBJ2-5; abundance: -; d_gene: -; v_gene: TRBV19; CDR3aa: CASSTILPVPGRETQYF; CDR3nt: TGTGCCAGTAGTACAATCCTCCCGGTCCCGGGACGAGAGACCCAGTACTTC
j_gene: TRBJ1-1; abundance: few; d_gene: -; v_gene: TRBV27; CDR3aa: CASSPPPGGVVNTEAFF; CDR3nt: TGTGCCAGCAGCCCCCCCCCGGGGGGTGTGGTTAACACTGAAGCTTTCTTT
j_gene: TRBJ2-3; abundance: -; d_gene: -; v_gene: TRBV5-1; CDR3aa: CASSLASGAGTDTQYF; CDR3nt: TGCGCCAGCAGCTTGGCCTCTGGGGCAGGAACAGATACGCAGTATTTT
j_gene: TRBJ2-1; abundance: -; d_gene: TRBD1; v_gene: TRBV6-5; CDR3aa: CASSYGQDNEQFF; CDR3nt: TGTGCCAGCAGTTACGGACAGGACAATGAGCAGTTCTTC
j_gene: TRBJ2-3; abundance: few; d_gene: TRBD2; v_gene: TRBV20-1; CDR3aa: CSARDSSLAGGPSTDTQYF; CDR3nt: TGCAGTGCTAGAGATTCTAGCCTAGCGGGGGGCCCCAGCACAGATACGCAGTATTTT
j_gene: TRBJ1-4; abundance: few; d_gene: -; v_gene: TRBV15; CDR3aa: CATSSALGQYNEKLFF; CDR3nt: TGTGCCACCAGCAGCGCCCTTGGACAGTACAATGAAAAACTGTTTTTT
j_gene: TRBJ2-7; abundance: few; d_gene: TRBD2; v_gene: TRBV3-1; CDR3aa: CASSQAVWAGGPYEQYF; CDR3nt: TGTGCCAGCAGCCAAGCGGTTTGGGCGGGAGGCCCCTACGAGCAGTACTTC
j_gene: TRBJ1-2; abundance: few; d_gene: -; v_gene: TRBV6-1; CDR3aa: CASTSLRGGNYGYTF; CDR3nt: TGTGCCAGCACCTCCCTCAGGGGCGGAAACTATGGCTACACCTTC